Shown below are 28 T cell receptor beta chains from a single sample sequenced in a study of early T cells in non-severe SARS-CoV-2 infection. MiXCR, run by TCRdb on the 5' RACE reads, gives a single entry per CDR3 protein. The repertoire holds 20,000 to 25,000 distinct CDR3 sequences, with more than 4.5% as singletons. Sequencing input: whole blood. The receptors come from an adult who was a healthcare worker with PCR-confirmed SARS-CoV-2 infection or an uninfected control (not recorded which).

The chain joins TRBV6-2 or TRBV6-3 to TRBJ2-1; the match to TRBD2 covers 14 bases. Germline CDR1 is MNHEY and CDR2 is SVGEGT. The CDR3 runs 15 residues. The V segment lost 8 bases and the J segment 8 bases; nucleotides outside the gene matches: 8. The CDR3 nucleotides read TGTGCCAGCCACACCGGGACTAGCGGGAGCTATGAGCAGTTCTTC. Amino acids: CASHTGTSGSYEQFF.

V gene TRBV7-2 combines with J gene TRBJ1-1; D unresolved. The CDR3 is made up of 15 amino acids. Trimming stripped 0 bases from V and 0 bases from J, with 8 bases between. The germline V gene encodes CDR1 SGHTA and CDR2 FQGNSA. The CDR3 reads CASSLAPGLNTEAFF. The CDR3 nucleotides are TGTGCCAGCAGCTTAGCTCCGGGGTTGAACACTGAAGCTTTCTTT.

By share, this clonotype counts as medium-sized. V is TRBV27 and J is TRBJ2-6; D possibly corresponds to TRBD2 (5 bases). Trimming took 6 bases from V and 4 from J, leaving 10 bases between them. The CDR3 consists of 14 residues. Germline V gene sequence: CDR1 MNHEY, CDR2 SMNVEV (reference sequence). CDR3 residues: CASRPTTGANVLTF. CDR3 bases: TGTGCCAGCAGGCCGACTACCGGGGCCAACGTCCTGACTTTC.

This clonotype came up a few times. This chain connects TRBV7-2 to TRBJ2-5, with no clear D. The V gene lost 2 bases and the J gene lost 0 bases, with 10 bases spanning the gap. The CDR3 sequence is 15 residues long. The germline V gene has CDR1 SGHTA and CDR2 FQGNSA. The CDR3 here is CASSLLLMYQETQYF. CDR3 sequence (DNA): TGTGCCAGCAGCTTACTACTTATGTACCAAGAGACCCAGTACTTC.

This clonotype was recorded many times. The chain carries TRBV20-1 and TRBJ1-4, with unresolved D. The CDR3 length is 14 residues. The germline V and J ends were trimmed by 4 bases and 8 bases, with 17 bases remaining between them. The germline gives CDR1 DFQATT, CDR2 SNEGSKA (reference sequence). In DNA, the CDR3 is TGCAGTGCTACGGAGAGTTCCCCTCGGGAAAAACTGTTTTTT. Encoded protein: CSATESSPREKLFF.

This clonotype was recorded at least ten times. The chain uses TRBV6-2 or TRBV6-3 and TRBJ1-2, with 8 bases lining up with TRBD1. Trimming took 6 bases from V and 4 from J; bases not matched to a gene: 7. CDR1 and CDR2 (germline): MNHEY, SVGEGT. This CDR3 is 14 amino acids long. The CDR3, as DNA: TGTGCCAGCAGCCGCGGACAGGGCGTCTATGGCTACACCTTC. Translation: CASSRGQGVYGYTF.

This clonotype occurred a few times. This rearrangement joins TRBV11-2 to TRBJ1-3; D gene unclear. Per germline, CDR1 SGHAT and CDR2 FQNNGV. Trimming pared 1 base from V and 0 bases from J, leaving 7 bases between. The CDR3 has 15 residues. CDR3 DNA: TGTGCCAGCAGCTTAGGGAGTCACTCTGGAAACACCATATATTTT. Its protein product is CASSLGSHSGNTIYF.

This clonotype was observed many times. The rearrangement uses TRBV28 and TRBJ2-2, with D possibly matching TRBD2 (5 bases). Germline CDR1 and CDR2: MDHEN and SYDVKM. The CDR3 has 12 amino acids. V shed 6 bases and J shed 5 bases, with 7 bases lying between them. The CDR3 region has the DNA TGTGCCAGCAGAAGACTAACCGGGGAGCTGTTTTTT. It encodes CASRRLTGELFF.

This clonotype qualifies as medium-sized (0.01 to 0.1%). The chain carries TRBV6-5 and TRBJ1-2, with D perhaps matching TRBD1 (6 bases). This CDR3 has 15 residues. Germline-derived CDR1 and CDR2 are MNHEY and SVGAGI. The V and J ends lost 0 bases and 8 bases respectively, with 16 bases between them. As DNA, the CDR3 is TGTGCCAGCAGTTACTCTTTATTGGGGGCGGAAGGCTACACCTTC. Its translation is CASSYSLLGAEGYTF.

This clonotype was recorded at least ten times. V usage is TRBV6-2 or TRBV6-3 and J usage is TRBJ2-1, with a possible D match to TRBD1 (5 bases). The CDR3 has 14 residues. The germline gives CDR1 MNHEY, CDR2 SVGEGT. Deletions cut 5 bases from V and 0 bases from J, with 8 bases between. CDR3 coding DNA: TGTGCCAGCAGTCTACAGGACTCCTACAATGAGCAGTTCTTC. This codes for CASSLQDSYNEQFF.

This clonotype was counted only a few times. This chain joins TRBV7-9 and TRBJ1-4; D perhaps matches TRBD1 (6 bases). V was pared by 6 bases and J by 0 bases, with 11 bases between. Germline lookup yields CDR1 SEHNR and CDR2 FQNEAQ (reference sequence). The CDR3 covers 15 residues. For the CDR3, the DNA is TGTGCCAGCAGGTTCGGGACAACAACTAATGAAAAACTGTTTTTT. This codes for CASRFGTTTNEKLFF.

The V call is TRBV5-1, the J call TRBJ2-1; D is unclear. The CDR3 is 15 residues long. Germline V gene lookup returns CDR1 SGHRS and CDR2 YFSETQ. V dropped 4 bases and J dropped 2 bases, with 13 bases sitting between them. CDR3: CASSPDLVTYNEQFF. DNA of the CDR3: TGCGCCAGCAGCCCTGACCTCGTTACCTACAATGAGCAGTTCTTC.

By share, this clonotype ranks as medium-sized. The chain carries TRBV7-9 and TRBJ2-5, with 10 nucleotides matching TRBD2. This CDR3 is 14 amino acids long. Trimming at V came to 4 bases and at J to 4 bases, leaving 3 bases not matched to a gene. Germline V gives CDR1 SEHNR, CDR2 FQNEAQ (reference sequence). The CDR3 spells CASSSRLAGETQYF. CDR3 bases: TGTGCCAGCAGCTCCAGACTAGCGGGAGAGACCCAGTACTTC.

The sample holds many counts of this clonotype. CDR3: CASGLDYNEQFF. DNA for the CDR3: TGTGCTAGTGGTTTGGATTACAATGAGCAGTTCTTC. The chain uses TRBV12-5 and TRBJ2-1, with D uncertain. V was trimmed by 1 base and J by 4 bases, leaving 2 bases between them. This CDR3 spans 12 amino acids. The germline V gene encodes CDR1 LGHNT and CDR2 FRNRAP.

This clonotype showed up many times. The V call is TRBV14, the J call TRBJ1-5, with TRBD1 as a possible D gene (6 bases). V lost 4 bases to trimming and J lost 4 bases, with 8 bases between them. Germline CDR1 reads SGHDN; CDR2 reads FVKESK. This CDR3 comprises 13 residues. CDR3 bases: TGTGCCAGCAGCCTGGACAGTAATCAGCCCCAGCATTTT. This sequence encodes CASSLDSNQPQHF.

This clonotype was detected many times. The chain uses TRBV11-2 and TRBJ2-3; 12 bases are shared with TRBD2. This CDR3 spans 16 amino acids. Germline lookup yields CDR1 SGHAT and CDR2 FQNNGV. The V segment lost 3 bases and the J segment 5 bases; nucleotides outside the gene matches: 6. In DNA form, the CDR3 reads TGTGCCAGCAGCTTTAGACTAGCGGGAGCAGTAGATACGCAGTATTTT. Its protein product is CASSFRLAGAVDTQYF.

This chain connects TRBV6-6 to TRBJ2-7; D could derive from TRBD1 or TRBD2 (5 bases each). This CDR3 spans 14 amino acids. V was trimmed by 3 bases and J by 6 bases, leaving 15 bases between them. Germline CDR1 MNHNY, CDR2 SVGAGI (reference sequence). The CDR3 region is CASSYNLRDREQYF. Written as DNA, the CDR3 is TGTGCCAGCAGTTATAACCTGAGGGACCGCGAGCAGTACTTC.

This clonotype appeared many times. The gene calls are TRBV10-3 and TRBJ1-1, with D unresolved. Germline CDR1 is ENHRY and CDR2 is SYGVKD. V lost 4 bases and J lost 4, with 13 bases in between. The CDR3 is 14 amino acids. The CDR3 DNA reads as TGTGCCATCAGTGGCTTCAAACTCGGCACTGAAGCTTTCTTT. Translation: CAISGFKLGTEAFF.

This clonotype was counted a few times. The V call is TRBV20-1, the J call TRBJ1-1, with no clear D. Germline V gene lookup returns CDR1 DFQATT and CDR2 SNEGSKA (reference sequence). Trimming left V 0 bases short and J 2 bases short, with 13 bases between. This CDR3 comprises 15 residues. This chain's CDR3 is CSAREGSSANTEAFF. The CDR3 DNA sequence: TGCAGTGCTAGAGAGGGGTCCTCCGCTAACACTGAAGCTTTCTTT.

At least ten counts were recorded for this clonotype. The V call is TRBV9, the J call TRBJ2-2, with 10 positions matching TRBD1. The CDR3 has 16 amino acids. Germline V gives CDR1 SGDLS, CDR2 YYNGEE. V shed 7 bases and J 5 bases; nucleotides not matched to a gene: 11. CDR3 bases: TGTGCCAGCGGGACAGGGGCGGGAGCAGTTACCGGGGAGCTGTTTTTT. It encodes CASGTGAGAVTGELFF.

This clonotype was seen only a few times. This sequence joins TRBV27 and TRBJ1-1; no firm D call. CDR3 length: 16 residues. Trimming cost V 5 bases and J 6 bases, with 22 bases left between them. CDR1 is MNHEY and CDR2 is SMNVEV in the germline V gene (reference sequence). The CDR3 DNA is TGTGCCAGCAGTCCCCCCTCGACGTTCGATCTCGCTGAAGCTTTCTTT. As protein: CASSPPSTFDLAEAFF.

There are many counts of this clonotype. This chain uses TRBV12-3 or TRBV12-4 with TRBJ1-2; 8 nucleotides match TRBD1. The trim removed 5 bases at V and 4 bases at J, leaving 9 bases unmatched. CDR3 length equals 15 residues. The CDR3 DNA is TGTGCCAGCAGTGGTTCCGGGACAGGAGCCTATGGCTACACCTTC. Translating it yields CASSGSGTGAYGYTF.

By its share, this clonotype is medium-sized (0.01 to 0.1%). Germline and junction disagree at one end, which may indicate a read error. The chain couples TRBV5-4 to TRBJ2-1, with a weak D call TRBD2 (6 bases). The CDR3 consists of 15 residues. CDR1 and CDR2 from the germline V gene are SGHNT and YYREEE (reference sequence). The CDR3 DNA follows: TGTGCCAGCGGCTTACCGGGACTCAATCGCAATGAGCAGTTCTTC. This encodes CASGLPGLNRNEQFF.

By share of the sample, this clonotype is medium-sized. V and J are TRBV28 and TRBJ1-5; 10 bases match TRBD1. V gave up 3 bases and J gave up 2 bases; unmatched junction bases: 1. Germline assignment: CDR1 MDHEN and CDR2 SYDVKM. The CDR3 has 15 residues. This chain's CDR3 is CASSFGTGGNQPQHF. The CDR3 nucleotides read TGTGCCAGCAGTTTTGGGACAGGGGGCAATCAGCCCCAGCATTTT.

This chain links TRBV7-2 with TRBJ2-1; perhaps TRBD2 as D (6 bases). The length of the CDR3 is 13 residues. Trimming removed 1 base from V and 6 bases from J, with 7 bases in between. Germline CDR1 SGHTA, CDR2 FQGNSA. As DNA, the CDR3 is TGTGCCAGCAGCTTAGGGGGGGTCAATGAGCAGTTCTTC. Protein sequence: CASSLGGVNEQFF.

This clonotype appeared many times. This chain links TRBV6-6 with TRBJ2-1; weak D call: TRBD2 (6 bases). The V and J ends lost 6 bases and 3 bases respectively, with 9 bases between them. The CDR3 spans 13 residues. Germline V gives CDR1 MNHNY, CDR2 SVGAGI (reference sequence). The CDR3 here is CASSPGSYNEQFF. DNA of the CDR3: TGTGCCAGCAGCCCCGGGAGCTACAATGAGCAGTTCTTC.

V and J are TRBV20-1 and TRBJ2-7; 7 bases match TRBD2. The CDR3 is made up of 14 amino acids. Germline CDR1 is DFQATT and CDR2 is SNEGSKA (reference sequence). The J segment lost 3 bases and the V segment lost 0 bases, leaving 5 bases of the junction unmatched. CDR3 nucleotides: TGCAGTGCTAGAGATCCTCCTAGCGGCTACGAGCAGTACTTC. Protein: CSARDPPSGYEQYF.

This clonotype was observed a few times. This chain joins TRBV7-2 and TRBJ2-5; 11 positions match TRBD1. Germline trimming cut 5 bases from V and 6 bases from J; bases unmatched to any gene: 2. CDR1 SGHTA and CDR2 FQGNSA come from the germline V gene. CDR3 length equals 13 residues. CDR3: CASSLDRGQTQYF. The DNA for the CDR3 is TGTGCCAGCAGCCTGGACAGGGGGCAGACCCAGTACTTC.